This is a list of T cell receptor beta chains from one sample in a study of blood T cell repertoires in COVID-19. Profiling relied on immunoSEQ multiplex PCR, and the TCRdb table lists in-frame clones only, not all of them. The sample has under 300,000 clones; around 80% are singletons. Sequences were obtained from peripheral blood. The receptor source for this set is a human donor in a cohort sampled during active COVID-19. Both conserved end residues are part of each CDR3. D genes are given only for firm matches. A clone size is listed for some rows: how often the clone was seen (once, few, many), or a class if it is expanded.

V: TRBV2
D: TRBD1
J: TRBJ1-2
size: -
CDR3: CASSADRGDYGYTF
DNA: TGTGCCAGCAGTGCGGACAGGGGTGACTATGGCTACACCTTC

V: TRBV9
D: -
J: TRBJ2-2
size: -
CDR3: CASSVGGENTGELFF
DNA: TGTGCCAGCAGCGTGGGCGGGGAGAACACCGGGGAGCTGTTTTTT

V: TRBV27
D: TRBD1
J: TRBJ2-5
size: -
CDR3: CASSFQGAKETQYF
DNA: TGTGCCAGCAGTTTTCAGGGGGCGAAGGAGACCCAGTACTTC

V: TRBV5-4
D: TRBD2
J: TRBJ2-2
size: -
CDR3: CASRTERGGGAGELFF
DNA: TGTGCCAGCAGGACTGAGCGGGGGGGCGGAGCCGGGGAGCTGTTTTTT

V: TRBV30
D: -
J: TRBJ1-5
size: -
CDR3: CAWTRGMEQPQHF
DNA: TGTGCCTGGACAAGGGGGATGGAACAGCCCCAGCATTTT

V: TRBV5-1
D: TRBD1
J: TRBJ2-1
size: -
CDR3: CASSTDRALPLSYNEQFF
DNA: TGCGCCAGCAGCACAGACAGGGCCCTACCACTCTCCTACAATGAGCAGTTCTTC

V: TRBV6-5
D: TRBD1
J: TRBJ1-3
size: -
CDR3: CARDRDSSGNTIYF
DNA: TGTGCCAGGGACAGGGATAGCTCTGGAAACACCATATATTTT

V: TRBV28
D: -
J: TRBJ1-3
size: once
CDR3: CASSMTPGNTIYF
DNA: TGTGCCAGCAGTATGACTCCTGGAAACACCATATATTTT

V: TRBV28
D: TRBD1
J: TRBJ1-2
size: many
CDR3: CASSPGTGDYGYTF
DNA: TGTGCCAGCAGTCCGGGGACAGGGGACTATGGCTACACCTTC

V: TRBV4-1
D: TRBD2
J: TRBJ2-7
size: -
CDR3: CASSPRSEGLAVYEQYF
DNA: TGCGCCAGCAGCCCGCGATCAGAGGGACTAGCGGTCTACGAGCAGTACTTC

V: TRBV6-5
D: -
J: TRBJ1-1
size: -
CDR3: CASSYGRTTEAFF
DNA: TGTGCCAGCAGTTACGGGAGGACGACTGAAGCTTTCTTT

V: TRBV5-1
D: -
J: TRBJ1-2
size: -
CDR3: CASSLASGGSYGYTF
DNA: TGCGCCAGCAGCTTGGCTTCCGGGGGAAGCTATGGCTACACCTTC